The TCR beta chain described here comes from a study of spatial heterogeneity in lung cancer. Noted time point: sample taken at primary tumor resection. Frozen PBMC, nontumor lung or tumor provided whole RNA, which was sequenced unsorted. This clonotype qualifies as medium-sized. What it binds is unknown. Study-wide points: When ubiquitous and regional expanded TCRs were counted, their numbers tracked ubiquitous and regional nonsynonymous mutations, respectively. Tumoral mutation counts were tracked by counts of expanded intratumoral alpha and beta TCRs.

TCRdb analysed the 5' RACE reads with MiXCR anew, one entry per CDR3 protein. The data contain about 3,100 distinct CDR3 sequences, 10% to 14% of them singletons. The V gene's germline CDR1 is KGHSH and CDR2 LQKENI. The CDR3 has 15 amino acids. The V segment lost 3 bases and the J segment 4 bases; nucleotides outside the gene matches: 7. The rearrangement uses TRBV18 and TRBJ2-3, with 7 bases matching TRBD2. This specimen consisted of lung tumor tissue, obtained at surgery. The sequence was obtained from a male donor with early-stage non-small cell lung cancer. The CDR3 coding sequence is TGTGCCAGCTCACCTCCGACTAGCACCCCAGATACGCAGTATTTT. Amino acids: CASSPPTSTPDTQYF.